This T cell receptor (beta chain) emerged from a study of somatic mutations in cytotoxic T cells in rheumatoid arthritis. Study-level points and caveats: CD8+ T-cell clonality showed no significant difference between rheumatoid arthritis patients and age-matched healthy controls.

This CDR3 has 12 residues. With 10 bases clipped from V and 10 bases from J, the junction kept 11 bases outside the gene matches. The germline V gene has CDR1 ENHRY and CDR2 SYGVKD. Generated by immunoSEQ multiplex PCR, the TCRdb table keeps only in-frame clones and is missing some. Of more than 15,000 clones listed, roughly 85% are singletons. For this clone: The target antigen is unknown.

The chain links TRBV10-3 to TRBJ2-7, with 9 bases that match TRBD1. The TCR originated in a woman between 35 and 50 years old with rheumatoid arthritis. Sequencing was performed on CD8+ T cells sorted from blood. The CDR3 sequence is CATSGTGQEQYF. The DNA for the CDR3 is TGTGCCACATCCGGGACAGGGCAAGAACAGTACTTC.